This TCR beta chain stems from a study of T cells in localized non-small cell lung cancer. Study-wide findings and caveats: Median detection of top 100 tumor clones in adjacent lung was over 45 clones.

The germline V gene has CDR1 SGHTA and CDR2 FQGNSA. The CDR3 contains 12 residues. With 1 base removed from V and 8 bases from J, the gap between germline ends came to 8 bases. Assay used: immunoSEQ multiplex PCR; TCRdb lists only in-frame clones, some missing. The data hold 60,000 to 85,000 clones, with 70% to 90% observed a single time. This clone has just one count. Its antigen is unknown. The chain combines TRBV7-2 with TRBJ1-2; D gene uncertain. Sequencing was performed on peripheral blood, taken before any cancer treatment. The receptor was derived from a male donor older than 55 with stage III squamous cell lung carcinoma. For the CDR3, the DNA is TGTGCCAGCAGCTTAGGTGTGAGAGGCTACACCTTC. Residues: CASSLGVRGYTF.